A selection of T cell receptor beta chains follows, all from one sample in a study of cytomegalovirus exposure and HLA in healthy donors. TCRdb's table, derived via immunoSEQ multiplex PCR, lists solely in-frame clones and lacks some. The table shows about 120,000 clones, with 81% occurring only once. The sample comprised PBMCs. Receptors were obtained from a woman aged 40 to 50 in good health and CMV-seronegative. Each CDR3 is given with its conserved first and last residue. The D gene is left open where the match is weak. Size is stated for part of the rows, as once, few or many counts, or as a class when the clone is expanded.

TRBJ2-3 TRBV28 - TRBD1 CASSEDRVATDTQYF TGTGCCAGCAGTGAGGACAGGGTGGCCACAGATACGCAGTATTTT
TRBJ1-1 TRBV7-9 - TRBD1 CASSWGQGASKNTEAFF TGTGCCAGCAGCTGGGGACAGGGGGCTTCAAAGAACACTGAAGCTTTCTTT
TRBJ2-6 TRBV6-5 - - CASSSPGTGANVLTF TGTGCCAGCAGTTCCCCAGGGACAGGGGCCAACGTCCTGACTTTC
TRBJ2-3 TRBV9 - TRBD2 CASSDTSGLTDTQYF TGTGCCAGCAGCGATACTAGCGGGCTCACAGATACGCAGTATTTT
TRBJ2-5 TRBV7-2 - TRBD2 CASSRRLAGAKETQYF TGTGCCAGCAGCCGCCGACTAGCGGGGGCCAAGGAGACCCAGTACTTC
TRBJ2-2 TRBV25-1 - TRBD1 CASSPTLGQGGTGELFF TGTGCCAGCAGTCCGACTCTAGGACAGGGTGGCACCGGGGAGCTGTTTTTT
TRBJ1-1 TRBV30 - - CAWSTGRTEAFF TGTGCCTGGAGTACAGGGAGAACTGAAGCTTTCTTT
TRBJ2-1 TRBV27 - - CASSLSLEGYEQFF TGTGCCAGCAGTTTATCGTTGGAGGGCTATGAGCAGTTCTTC
TRBJ1-5 TRBV19 - - CASSIGQTVGDRRQPQHF TGTGCCAGTAGTATCGGCCAAACGGTCGGGGATCGGCGTCAGCCCCAGCATTTT
TRBJ1-2 TRBV19 - TRBD1 CASIRIGQGYGYTF TGTGCCAGTATACGTATCGGACAGGGCTATGGCTACACCTTC
TRBJ2-7 TRBV5-6 - TRBD2 CASSLFQAGFNEQYF TGTGCCAGCAGCTTGTTCCAAGCGGGATTCAACGAGCAGTACTTC
TRBJ1-1 TRBV6-5 few - CASSLNPTGMNTEAFF TGTGCCAGCAGTTTAAACCCGACAGGAATGAACACTGAAGCTTTCTTT
TRBJ2-5 TRBV7-9 few TRBD1 CASSWRDRGLGETQYF TGTGCCAGCAGCTGGCGGGACAGGGGATTGGGTGAGACCCAGTACTTC
TRBJ1-6 TRBV5-1 - TRBD1 CASSPRTGSSYNSPLHF TGCGCCAGCAGCCCTAGGACAGGGAGCTCCTATAATTCACCCCTCCACTTT
TRBJ2-3 TRBV7-2 - TRBD2 CASSRETTSGSWADTQYF TGTGCCAGCAGCAGAGAGACGACTAGCGGGAGTTGGGCAGATACGCAGTATTTT
TRBJ1-5 TRBV28 once - CASSLRGWSRNQPQHF TGTGCCAGCAGCCTTCGGGGGTGGAGTCGCAATCAGCCCCAGCATTTT
TRBJ1-4 TRBV23-1 - TRBD1 CASSRTGKNANEKLFF TGCGCCAGCAGCCGGACAGGGAAGAATGCTAATGAAAAACTGTTTTTT
TRBJ2-5 TRBV5-1 - TRBD2 CASALSGGAKETQYF TGCGCCAGCGCCCTTAGCGGGGGGGCGAAAGAGACCCAGTACTTC
TRBJ2-5 TRBV10-3 - TRBD1 CAISKVDGTGETQYF TGTGCCATCAGTAAGGTAGACGGGACAGGAGAGACCCAGTACTTC
TRBJ1-2 TRBV5-1 - - CASSMGGVPLTF TGCGCCAGCAGCATGGGGGGAGTCCCTCTCACCTTC
TRBJ2-5 TRBV9 - - CASSVGGGGVRETQYF TGTGCCAGCAGCGTAGGAGGAGGCGGGGTGAGAGAGACCCAGTACTTC
TRBJ2-1 TRBV30 - TRBD2 CAWRAGLAGFEQFF TGTGCCTGGAGGGCGGGACTAGCGGGGTTTGAGCAGTTCTTC
TRBJ2-1 TRBV6-4 - TRBD1 CASSPTGNNEQFF TGTGCCAGCAGTCCGACAGGGAACAATGAGCAGTTCTTC
TRBJ2-7 TRBV7-9 - TRBD2 CASSSGTSGWTEQYF TGTGCCAGCAGCTCCGGGACTAGCGGGTGGACCGAGCAGTACTTC
TRBJ1-3 TRBV19 - - CASSIAATGEVPIYF TGTGCCAGTAGTATAGCGGCGACGGGTGAAGTCCCCATATATTTT
TRBJ1-5 TRBV19 - - CASGRIYSNQPQHF TGTGCCAGTGGGAGGATATATAGCAATCAGCCCCAGCATTTT
TRBJ2-7 TRBV5-1 - TRBD2 CASSGTTSGGAGEQYF TGCGCCAGCAGCGGGACGACTAGCGGGGGGGCCGGTGAGCAGTACTTC
TRBJ1-2 TRBV27 - - CASRLQSDIYGYTF TGTGCCAGCAGACTTCAATCTGATATCTATGGCTACACCTTC
TRBJ2-1 TRBV7-2 - - CASSFPGSSYNEQFF TGTGCCAGCAGCTTCCCAGGTAGCTCCTACAATGAGCAGTTCTTC
TRBJ2-2 TRBV5-1 - TRBD2 CASSPDGGSTGELFF TGCGCCAGCAGCCCGGATGGCGGGAGTACTGGGGAGCTGTTTTTT
TRBJ2-7 TRBV7-5 - - CARSLNQWSSYEQYF TGTGCCAGAAGCTTAAATCAGTGGAGCTCCTACGAGCAGTACTTC
TRBJ2-3 TRBV4-2 - - CASSQDEGDTQYF TGTGCCAGCAGCCAAGATGAGGGAGATACGCAGTATTTT
TRBJ2-1 TRBV28 once TRBD1 CASSASSGGWSSYNEQFF TGTGCCAGCAGTGCTTCATCAGGGGGCTGGAGCTCCTACAATGAGCAGTTCTTC
TRBJ2-4 TRBV2 - - CASYRGAQFGIQYF TGTGCCAGCTACCGAGGAGCCCAGTTTGGCATTCAGTACTTC
TRBJ2-1 TRBV5-6 - TRBD1 CASSLGTGGAPNEQFF TGTGCCAGCAGCTTGGGGACAGGGGGCGCGCCTAATGAGCAGTTCTTC
TRBJ1-1 TRBV5-1 once TRBD1 CASSPVGTGNTEAFF TGCGCCAGCAGCCCGGTGGGGACAGGGAACACTGAAGCTTTCTTT
TRBJ1-6 TRBV6-5 - - CASSYSSSYNSPLHF TGTGCCAGCAGTTACTCGAGCTCCTATAATTCACCCCTCCACTTT
TRBJ1-2 TRBV20-1 - TRBD1 CSWDRNYGYTF TGCAGTTGGGACAGGAACTATGGCTACACCTTC
TRBJ1-6 TRBV5-1 - TRBD1 CASSLRGTGNSPLHF TGCGCCAGCAGCTTGAGGGGGACAGGGAATTCACCCCTCCACTTT
TRBJ1-2 TRBV11-2 - - CASSLGRDGTNYGYTF TGTGCCAGCAGCTTAGGCCGCGACGGGACTAACTATGGCTACACCTTC
TRBJ1-4 TRBV7-9 once TRBD1 CASSLITTGVSEKLFF TGTGCCAGCAGCTTAATCACGACAGGGGTGAGCGAAAAACTGTTTTTT
TRBJ2-7 TRBV6-1 - - CASSEFGGASYEQYF TGTGCCAGCAGTGAATTCGGAGGGGCTTCCTACGAGCAGTACTTC
TRBJ2-2 TRBV10-1 - - CASSESRGSGTGELFF TGCGCCAGCAGTGAGTCGAGGGGGAGCGGCACCGGGGAGCTGTTTTTT
TRBJ1-4 TRBV2 - TRBD1 CASITLHPGQGSSTNEKLFF TGTGCCAGCATAACCCTTCACCCGGGACAGGGGTCTTCAACTAATGAAAAACTGTTTTTT
TRBJ1-2 TRBV28 once TRBD1 CASSLKPGTGGTF TGTGCCAGCAGTCTAAAACCTGGGACAGGGGGTACCTTC
TRBJ2-3 TRBV5-1 few - CASSFLVGDTQYF TGCGCCAGCAGCTTCCTAGTAGGAGATACGCAGTATTTT
TRBJ1-2 TRBV6-1 - - CASSTGGQPNYGYTF TGTGCCAGCAGTACGGGGGGACAACCGAACTATGGCTACACCTTC
TRBJ2-7 TRBV2 - - CASSEGADKTYF TGTGCCAGCAGTGAGGGGGCGGACAAAACGTACTTC
TRBJ1-4 TRBV7-9 once TRBD1 CASSLYGTGGNEKLFF TGTGCCAGCAGCTTATATGGGACAGGAGGTAATGAAAAACTGTTTTTT
TRBJ2-1 TRBV5-1 - - CASSLVGQIIYNEQFF TGCGCCAGCAGCTTGGTCGGACAGATAATATACAATGAGCAGTTCTTC
TRBJ1-1 TRBV15 - - CATSSGTEAFF TGTGCCACCAGCAGCGGCACTGAAGCTTTCTTT
TRBJ1-1 TRBV29-1 few - CSVLGPNTEAFF TGCAGCGTCCTAGGCCCGAACACTGAAGCTTTCTTT
TRBJ1-2 TRBV29-1 - TRBD1 CSVEDWDSSSYGYTF TGCAGCGTTGAAGACTGGGACAGCTCAAGCTATGGCTACACCTTC
TRBJ2-2 TRBV7-3 - - CASSSTTELFF TGTGCCAGCAGCTCCACTACGGAGCTGTTTTTT
TRBJ2-4 TRBV6-5 once - CASSYSHLLAKNIQYF TGTGCCAGCAGTTACTCGCACCTACTAGCCAAAAACATTCAGTACTTC